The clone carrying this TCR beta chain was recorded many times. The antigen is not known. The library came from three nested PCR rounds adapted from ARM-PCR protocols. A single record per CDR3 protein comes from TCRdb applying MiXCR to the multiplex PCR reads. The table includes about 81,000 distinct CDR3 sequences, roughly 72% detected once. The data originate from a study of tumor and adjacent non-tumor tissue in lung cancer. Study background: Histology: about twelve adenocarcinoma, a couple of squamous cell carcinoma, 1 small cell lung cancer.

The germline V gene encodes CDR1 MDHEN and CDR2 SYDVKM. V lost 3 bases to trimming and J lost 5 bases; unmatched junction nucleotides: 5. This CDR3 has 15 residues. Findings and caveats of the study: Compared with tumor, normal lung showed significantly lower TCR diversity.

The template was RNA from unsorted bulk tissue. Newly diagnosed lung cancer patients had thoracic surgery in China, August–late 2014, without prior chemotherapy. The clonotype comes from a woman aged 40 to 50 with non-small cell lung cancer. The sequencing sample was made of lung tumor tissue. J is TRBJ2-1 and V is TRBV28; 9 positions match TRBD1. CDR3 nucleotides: TGTGCCAGCAGTTTCGGGGACAGGGACCACAATGAGCAGTTCTTC. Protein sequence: CASSFGDRDHNEQFF. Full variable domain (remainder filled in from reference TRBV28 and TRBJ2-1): DVKVTQSSRYLVKRTGEKVFLECVQDMDHENMFWYRQDPGLGLRLIYFSYDVKMKEKGDIPEGYSVSREKKERFSLILESASTNQTSMYLCASSFGDRDHNEQFFGPGTRLTVL.